This is a list of T cell receptor beta chains from one sample in a study of blood T cells in healthy people across ages. TCRdb recomputed calls from the 5' RACE reads with MiXCR, one row per CDR3 protein. The sample includes some 1.5 million distinct CDR3 sequences, roughly 43% of them seen just once. What was sequenced was blood. All receptors come from a woman aged 18-30 years in good health. The CDR3 runs from the conserved cysteine through the conserved F or W. Each record gives: CDR3 length, clone size, D gene, V gene, J gene, CDR3 DNA, CDR3 protein. A D gene is named only where the DNA matches it firmly. Not all rows give a size; the values are once, few, many and, for expanded clones, a class.

>14|few|NA|TRBV6-5|TRBJ1-2
TGTGCCAGCAGTTACGGACAGCCTAACTATGGCTACACCTTC
CASSYGQPNYGYTF
>16|NA|NA|TRBV20-1|TRBJ2-7
TGCAGTGCCCAACTACCCGGGTATAGCGAGAGATACGAGCAGTACTTC
CSAQLPGYSERYEQYF
>13|many|TRBD1|TRBV28|TRBJ1-2
TGTGCCAGCCGACAGGGAGCTAACTATGGCTACACCTTC
CASRQGANYGYTF
>14|few|TRBD1|TRBV12-3/TRBV12-4|TRBJ2-1
TGTGCCAGCAGTGTCGACAGGGTTTCCAATGAGCAGTTCTTC
CASSVDRVSNEQFF
>15|NA|NA|TRBV10-3|TRBJ2-7
TGTGCCATCAGTGAATCCGAACCCTACAAGGACGAGCAGTACTTC
CAISESEPYKDEQYF
>11|many|NA|TRBV6-2/TRBV6-3|TRBJ2-7
TGTGCCAGCAGTTACCTCTACGAGCAGTACTTC
CASSYLYEQYF
>14|NA|NA|TRBV6-2/TRBV6-3|TRBJ2-7
TGTGCCAGCAGTTACAAGGGGACCACCTACGAGCAGTACTTC
CASSYKGTTYEQYF
>16|few|NA|TRBV7-8|TRBJ2-3
TGTGCCAGCAGCTTTCCGGACGGAACTAGCACAGATACGCAGTATTTT
CASSFPDGTSTDTQYF
>13|NA|NA|TRBV10-3|TRBJ2-3
TGTGCCATCAGTCCCCTGACCACAGATACGCAGTATTTT
CAISPLTTDTQYF
>14|NA|TRBD2|TRBV29-1|TRBJ2-7
TGCAGCGTGAAAACGGGACTAGCGGCCTACGAGCAGTACTTC
CSVKTGLAAYEQYF
>14|few|NA|TRBV29-1|TRBJ1-1
TGCAGCGTTGACGGGACCTCCTCGGACACTGAAGCTTTCTTT
CSVDGTSSDTEAFF
>15|NA|NA|TRBV14|TRBJ2-7
TGTGCCAGCAGCCAAGATGACAGTAACTCCTACGAGCAGTACTTC
CASSQDDSNSYEQYF
>16|few|NA|TRBV28|TRBJ1-6
TGTGCCAGCACCCTGGGACGGGGCTTTTGGGATTCACCCCTCCACTTT
CASTLGRGFWDSPLHF
>13|NA|TRBD1|TRBV20-1|TRBJ1-1
TGCAGTGCTGCCCAGACAGGGGGCGCCGAAGCTTTCTTT
CSAAQTGGAEAFF
>13|few|NA|TRBV20-1|TRBJ2-1
TGCAGTGCTAGCAGCGGGGACAACAATGAGCAGTTCTTC
CSASSGDNNEQFF
>15|NA|NA|TRBV4-1|TRBJ2-7
TGCGCCAGCAGCCAACTAGCCGCGAGCTCCTACGAGCAGTACTTC
CASSQLAASSYEQYF
>11|NA|NA|TRBV29-1|TRBJ2-2
TGCAGCGTTGTTGACACCGGGGAGCTGTTTTTT
CSVVDTGELFF
>18|NA|TRBD1|TRBV3-1|TRBJ2-3
TGTGCCAGCAGCCAAGAAACCTCGGACAGGGTGGACGGAGATACGCAGTATTTT
CASSQETSDRVDGDTQYF
>14|NA|NA|TRBV7-8|TRBJ1-2
TGTGCCCGCAGCTACGGGACGACAAGGGGTGGCTACACCTTC
CARSYGTTRGGYTF
>14|NA|NA|TRBV11-2|TRBJ1-1
TGTGCCAGCAGCTTAGATAGGGCAGGAAACAAAGCTTTCTTT
CASSLDRAGNKAFF
>14|once|NA|TRBV13|TRBJ2-7
TGTGCCAGCAGCCCGAGGTGGCCCTCCTACGAGCAGTACTTC
CASSPRWPSYEQYF
>14|NA|NA|TRBV9|TRBJ2-7
TGTGCCAGCAGCGTTTGGGGGTCCGACTACGAGCAGTACTTC
CASSVWGSDYEQYF
>17|NA|TRBD1|TRBV7-9|TRBJ2-1
TGTGCCAGCAGCTTAGAGTTGGGGACAGGAGGATCGGATGAGCAGTTCTTC
CASSLELGTGGSDEQFF
>15|few|TRBD1|TRBV10-3|TRBJ2-3
TGTGCCATCAGTGGTCGGGGACAGGGGACAGATACGCAGTATTTT
CAISGRGQGTDTQYF
>17|NA|TRBD1|TRBV12-5|TRBJ2-5
TGTGCTAGTGGTTTGTTCTCCGGGACAGAGCTTTGGGAGACCCAGTACTTC
CASGLFSGTELWETQYF
>14|NA|NA|TRBV7-2|TRBJ1-2
TGTGCCAGCAGCTTAGCGAACAAGGGGTATGGCTACACCTTC
CASSLANKGYGYTF
>14|NA|NA|TRBV27|TRBJ2-7
TGTGCCAGTCCAAAGGACAACAGCTCCTACGAGCAGTACTTC
CASPKDNSSYEQYF
>15|few|NA|TRBV12-3/TRBV12-4|TRBJ2-2
TGTGCCAGCAACCCCGGGACACTAAACACCGGGGAGCTGTTTTTT
CASNPGTLNTGELFF
>14|few|NA|TRBV7-9|TRBJ2-5
TGTGCCAGCAGCTTAAGGGGGGAACAAGAGACCCAGTACTTC
CASSLRGEQETQYF
>15|few|TRBD1|TRBV4-3|TRBJ1-5
TGCGCCAGCAGCCAGGCGACAGGGTTCAATCAGCCCCAGCATTTT
CASSQATGFNQPQHF
>12|few|NA|TRBV30|TRBJ2-7
TGTGCCTGGAGTGCAGGAGGCTACGAGCAGTACTTC
CAWSAGGYEQYF
>13|NA|TRBD1|TRBV27|TRBJ1-2
TGTGTCAGCAGTCCAGGGACAGTCTATGGCTACACCTTC
CVSSPGTVYGYTF
>15|many|NA|TRBV7-9|TRBJ2-3
TGTGCCAGCAGCTTTTCGGGGGGCCTCACAGATACGCAGTATTTT
CASSFSGGLTDTQYF
>15|NA|TRBD2|TRBV20-1|TRBJ2-5
TGCAGTGCACCGAGTCTAGCGGGAGCCGGGAATGAGCAGTACTTC
CSAPSLAGAGNEQYF
>15|few|TRBD2|TRBV5-1|TRBJ2-3
TGCGCCAGCAGCCCCGGACTAGCGGGAGTGAATACGCAGTATTTT
CASSPGLAGVNTQYF
>15|NA|TRBD1|TRBV25-1|TRBJ2-7
TGTGCCAGCAGTGACTGGACAGGAACTTCCTACGAGCAGTACTTC
CASSDWTGTSYEQYF
>15|few|TRBD2|TRBV20-1|TRBJ2-1
TGCAGTGCCAAGCCACCTAGCGGGAGTCACAATGAGCAGTTCTTC
CSAKPPSGSHNEQFF